This entry describes one T cell receptor (beta chain). What this receptor recognizes is not known. Base qualities were left out, and no much larger clone turns up one base away. Using the deep immunoSEQ assay, TCR CDR3 regions were amplified from genomic DNA by multiplex PCR. For each cell subset, the extracted genomic DNA was distributed evenly across all wells of several immunoSEQ 96-well plates, and each plate served as one replicate. Each replicate PCR for unsorted PBMC received 300 to 350 ng genomic DNA, equal to about 30,000 T cell genomes. Unsorted PBMC genomic DNA was sequenced across ten immunoSEQ deep assay plates. The purified libraries were quantified using a Qubit 3.0 fluorometer, sized with a Bioanalyzer 2100, and then quantified again using the KAPA Library Quantification kit. Each immunoSEQ 96-well plate was sequenced on its own single-read 150-cycle Illumina NextSeq 550 flow cell. The paper's data handling went like this. Because the immunoSEQ output included only junctional sequences and no quality scores, the filtering could not be the same as the filtering used for full-length reads. Sequences were annotated with PyIR, a Python wrapper for IgBLAST v1.9, using IMGT germline references to assign V/J genes and CDR3. Reads with weak V/J assignments (E-value above 1e-6), missing CDR3, stop codons, out-of-frame junctions, or ambiguous translated residues were removed. V3J clonotypes were defined as sequences sharing the same inferred V gene, J gene, and CDR3 amino acid sequence. To compute the percentage overlap between repertoires, the number of shared unique clonotypes was divided by the size of the smaller repertoire. Repertoire richness was assessed with RTK rarefaction, the Chao1 estimator, and Recon v2.1 estimates of unobserved clonotypes. Here the immuneACCESS table is served through TCRdb, limited to in-frame sequences with V and J called. Missing clones are a known gap in these copies; in checked studies unresolved V genes cover under half, and the rest lacks a known reason. That table gives V, J and clone size, and the DNA gave D and trimming. Recorded for this sample are fewer than 600,000 clones; less than 85% of them occurred a single time. Roughly 13% of the sample is in the top ten clones.

Donors were healthy HIV-negative adults with no recently reported acute infections or vaccinations. All donors were Caucasian adults living in Nashville, Tennessee, USA. For unsorted samples, 75 million to 90 million PBMCs were counted, and genomic DNA was extracted using the QIAamp DNA Blood Mini kit. Blood was collected by leukapheresis, and PBMCs were isolated by Ficoll-Histopaque density gradient centrifugation and then cryopreserved in liquid nitrogen vapor phase. The CDR3, cysteine through phenylalanine, is 17 amino acids long. Just CDR3 DNA is preserved here, 51 bases in frame from base 1. This entry belongs to a study of shared clonotypes between healthy human individuals (dated by TCRdb to about 2020). Study-wide context: A couple of women and three men aged 18 to 49 years were included in the cohort. Blood TCR repertoires of a handful of healthy adults were deeply sequenced to estimate repertoire size and the extent of clonotype sharing between individuals. To increase sequencing depth and limit assay-specific biases, different laboratories used diverse techniques to prepare libraries and sequence TCR repertoires. Leukapheresis yielded between about 0.9 and 9.5 billion PBMCs per donor. General study outcomes and caveats: The small number of donors limited the genetic and exposure-history diversity represented. Pairwise subsampling indicated that sequencing depth was expected to affect the degree of clonotype sharing among donors. Sampling was restricted to blood, and TCR repertoires in tissue are likely to differ from TCR repertoires in blood.

The chain employs TRBV21-1 and TRBJ2-7; the table's D call TRBD1 went unverified against the DNA. TRBV21-1 is given as a pseudogene. This TCR came from a woman in her thirties or forties in good health. Some clones in this sample may be carry-over from other donors' samples. The sequencing sample was made of PBMCs. The nucleotides are TGTGCCAGCAGCAAAGGAAGGGGACAGCGACTGGGTTGCGAGCAGTACTTC. Translation gives CASSKGRGQRLGCEQYF.